This T cell receptor (beta chain) came from a study of patients and donors after allogeneic stem cell transplantation. This clonotype was counted a few times. TCRdb re-called the RT-PCR reads with MiXCR, one entry per CDR3 protein. The sample includes roughly 250,000 distinct CDR3 sequences, 13% to 15% seen only once; the top ten take under 14%. The sequence derives from a human donor who was either an allogeneic HSCT recipient or a stem cell or donor lymphocyte infusion donor (not recorded which). It is not recorded whose cells these are; they may come from a transplant donor. The sequencing input was blood, either unsorted or a sorted T cell fraction (not recorded which).

The CDR3 protein is CASSQGRETQYF. DNA of the CDR3: TGTGCCAGCAGCCAGGGGCGAGAGACCCAGTACTTC. The gene calls are TRBV7-6 and TRBJ2-5; D possibly corresponds to TRBD1 (6 bases). The ends were cut back, 5 bases at V and 4 bases at J, with 8 bases in the middle. CDR3 length: 12 residues. Per the germline V gene, CDR1 is SGHVS and CDR2 is FNYEAQ.